This T cell receptor (beta chain) was retrieved from a study of T cell responses to AZD1222 COVID-19 vaccine. Findings of the study overall: The study found Spike-specific TCR breadth and depth rose after two AZD1222 doses. Only 5 to 7 individuals given AZD1222 were seropositive at baseline.

With 0 bases removed from V and 2 bases from J, the gap between germline ends came to 8 bases. In germline, CDR1 is KGHSH, CDR2 LQKENI. The CDR3 length is 14 residues. This clone was seen a single time. Its antigen is not identified. Some clones are missing from TCRdb's copy, which holds only in-frame ones; the method was immunoSEQ multiplex PCR. This sample has around 86,000 clones, with 85% to 90% found just once. The sequence came from an adult in good health. This chain uses TRBV18 with TRBJ2-7; D gene ambiguous. This specimen consisted of peripheral blood, obtained on day 0 of AZD1222 vaccination. CDR3 region: CASSPPFTTYEQYF. CDR3 nucleotides: TGTGCCAGCTCACCACCATTCACTACCTACGAGCAGTACTTC.